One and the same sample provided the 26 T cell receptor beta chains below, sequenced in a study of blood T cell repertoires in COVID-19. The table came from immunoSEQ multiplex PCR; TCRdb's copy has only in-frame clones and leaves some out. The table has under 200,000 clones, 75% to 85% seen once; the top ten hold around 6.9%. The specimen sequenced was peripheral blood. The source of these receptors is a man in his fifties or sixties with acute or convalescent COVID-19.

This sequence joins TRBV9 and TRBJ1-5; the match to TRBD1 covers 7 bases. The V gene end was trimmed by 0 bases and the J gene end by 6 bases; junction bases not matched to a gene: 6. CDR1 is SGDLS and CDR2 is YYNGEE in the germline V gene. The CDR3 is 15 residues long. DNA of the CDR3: TGTGCCAGCAGCGTAGGACAGGGTAGGGCTCAGCCCCAGCATTTT. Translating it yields CASSVGQGRAQPQHF.

In DNA, the CDR3 is TGTGCCACCAGTGATAACCGCGGACAGGGGTTAGATACGCAGTATTTT. It encodes CATSDNRGQGLDTQYF. V and J are TRBV24-1 and TRBJ2-3, with 9 bases that match TRBD1. The V gene's germline CDR1 is KGHDR and CDR2 SFDVKD. The CDR3 is 16 residues long. V was clipped by 3 bases and J by 5 bases; unmatched bases: 8.

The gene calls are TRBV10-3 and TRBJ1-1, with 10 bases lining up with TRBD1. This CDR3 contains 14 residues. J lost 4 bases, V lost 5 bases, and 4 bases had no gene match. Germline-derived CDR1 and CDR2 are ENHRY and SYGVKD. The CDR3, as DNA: TGTGCCATCAGTAACCGGGACAGGGGCACTGAAGCTTTCTTT. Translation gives CAISNRDRGTEAFF.

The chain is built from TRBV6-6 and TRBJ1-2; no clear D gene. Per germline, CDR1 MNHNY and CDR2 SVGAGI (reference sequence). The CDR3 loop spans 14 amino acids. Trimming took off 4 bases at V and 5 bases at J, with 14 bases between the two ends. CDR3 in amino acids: CASSSPRETYGYTF. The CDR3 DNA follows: TGTGCCAGCAGTTCCCCCCGGGAGACTTATGGCTACACCTTC.

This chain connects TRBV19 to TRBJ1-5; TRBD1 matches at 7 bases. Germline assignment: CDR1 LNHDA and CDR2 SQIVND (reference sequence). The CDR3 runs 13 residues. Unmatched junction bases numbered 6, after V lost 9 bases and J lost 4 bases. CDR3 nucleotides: TGTGCCAGCACCGGACAGGTGAATCAGCCCCAGCATTTT. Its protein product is CASTGQVNQPQHF.

For the CDR3, the DNA is TGTGCCAGCAGCTTAGCGTTTGTAACGGGGGGCTACAATGAGCAGTTCTTC. It translates to CASSLAFVTGGYNEQFF. The chain joins TRBV7-2 to TRBJ2-1; 7 bases line up with TRBD2. With V trimmed by 0 bases and J by 3 bases, 8 bases remained unmatched. This CDR3 contains 17 residues. CDR1 is SGHTA, CDR2 FQGNSA, per germline.

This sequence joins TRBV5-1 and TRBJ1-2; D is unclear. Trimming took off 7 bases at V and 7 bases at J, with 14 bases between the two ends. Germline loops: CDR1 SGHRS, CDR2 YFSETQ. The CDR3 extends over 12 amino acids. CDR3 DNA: TGCGCCAGCGCCCAGGAGGTGCCTGGCTACACCTTC. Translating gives CASAQEVPGYTF.

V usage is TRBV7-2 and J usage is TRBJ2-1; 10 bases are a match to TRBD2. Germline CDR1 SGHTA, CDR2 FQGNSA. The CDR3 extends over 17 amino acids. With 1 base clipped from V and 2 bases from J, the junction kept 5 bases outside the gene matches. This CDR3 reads CASSLGPTSGAYNEQFF. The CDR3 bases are TGTGCCAGCAGCTTAGGCCCCACTAGCGGGGCCTACAATGAGCAGTTCTTC.

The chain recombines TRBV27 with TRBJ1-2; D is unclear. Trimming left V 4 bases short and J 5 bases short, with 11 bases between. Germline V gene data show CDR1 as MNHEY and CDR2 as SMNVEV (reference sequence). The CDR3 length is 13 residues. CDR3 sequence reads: CASSSRGGYGYTF. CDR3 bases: TGTGCCAGCAGTTCCCGAGGTGGTTATGGCTACACCTTC.

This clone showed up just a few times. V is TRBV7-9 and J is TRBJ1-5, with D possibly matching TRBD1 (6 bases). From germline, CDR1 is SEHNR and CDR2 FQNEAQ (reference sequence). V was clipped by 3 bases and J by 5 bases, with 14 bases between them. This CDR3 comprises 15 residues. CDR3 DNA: TGTGCCAGCAGCTTCGCCGGGACACCGCATCAGCCCCAGCATTTT. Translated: CASSFAGTPHQPQHF. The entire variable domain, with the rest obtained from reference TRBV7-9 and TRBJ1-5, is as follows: DTGVSQNPRHKITKRGQNVTFRCDPISEHNRLYWYRQTLGQGPEFLTYFQNEAQLEKSRLLSDRFSAERPKGSFSTLEIQRTEQGDSAMYLCASSFAGTPHQPQHFGDGTRLSIL.

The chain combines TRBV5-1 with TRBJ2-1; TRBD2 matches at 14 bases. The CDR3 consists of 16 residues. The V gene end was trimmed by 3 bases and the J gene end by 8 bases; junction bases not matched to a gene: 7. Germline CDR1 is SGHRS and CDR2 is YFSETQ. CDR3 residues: CASSSTSGRAIDEQFF. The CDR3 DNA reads TGCGCCAGCAGCTCGACTAGCGGGAGGGCCATTGATGAGCAGTTCTTC.

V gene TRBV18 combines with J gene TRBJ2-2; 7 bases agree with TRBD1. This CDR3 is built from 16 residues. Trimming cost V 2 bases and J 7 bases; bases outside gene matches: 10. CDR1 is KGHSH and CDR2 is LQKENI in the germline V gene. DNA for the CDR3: TGTGCCAGCTCACCAAAAACAGGGGAAAGAGGCGGGGAGCTGTTTTTT. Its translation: CASSPKTGERGGELFF.

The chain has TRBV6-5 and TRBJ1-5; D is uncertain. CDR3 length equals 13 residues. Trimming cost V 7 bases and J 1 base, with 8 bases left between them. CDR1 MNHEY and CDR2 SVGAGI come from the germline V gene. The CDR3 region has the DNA TGTGCCAGCAAGCCACAGAGCAATCAGCCCCAGCATTTT. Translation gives CASKPQSNQPQHF.

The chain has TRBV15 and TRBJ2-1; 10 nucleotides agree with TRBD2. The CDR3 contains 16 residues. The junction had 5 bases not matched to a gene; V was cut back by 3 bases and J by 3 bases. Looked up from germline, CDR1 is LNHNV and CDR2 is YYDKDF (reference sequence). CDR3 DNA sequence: TGTGCCACCAGCAGGGAAGCGGGAGGGAGCTACAATGAGCAGTTCTTC. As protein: CATSREAGGSYNEQFF. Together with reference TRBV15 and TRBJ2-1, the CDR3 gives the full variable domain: DAMVIQNPRYQVTQFGKPVTLSCSQTLNHNVMYWYQQKSSQAPKLLFHYYDKDFNNEADTPDNFQSRRPNTSFCFLDIRSPGLGDTAMYLCATSREAGGSYNEQFFGPGTRLTVL.

The CDR3 DNA is TGCGCCAGCAGCCAAGATGCACAGGCCTATAATTCACCCCTCCACTTT. Its protein is CASSQDAQAYNSPLHF. V and J are TRBV4-3 and TRBJ1-6; tentatively, D is TRBD1 (5 bases). Per germline, CDR1 LGHNA and CDR2 YSLEER. This CDR3 spans 16 amino acids. Trimming took 0 bases from V and 2 from J, leaving 8 bases between them.

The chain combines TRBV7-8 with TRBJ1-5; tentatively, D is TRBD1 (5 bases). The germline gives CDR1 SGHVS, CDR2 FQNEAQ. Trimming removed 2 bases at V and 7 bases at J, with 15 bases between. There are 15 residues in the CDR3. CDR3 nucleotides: TGTGCCAGCAGCTTAAGGGGCCAGGGTGGCCAGCCCCAGCATTTT. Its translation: CASSLRGQGGQPQHF.

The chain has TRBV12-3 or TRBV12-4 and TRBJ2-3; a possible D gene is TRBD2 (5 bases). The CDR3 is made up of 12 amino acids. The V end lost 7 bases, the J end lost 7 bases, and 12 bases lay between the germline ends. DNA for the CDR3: TGTGCCAGCACACGCAGCGGATATACGCAGTATTTT. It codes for CASTRSGYTQYF.

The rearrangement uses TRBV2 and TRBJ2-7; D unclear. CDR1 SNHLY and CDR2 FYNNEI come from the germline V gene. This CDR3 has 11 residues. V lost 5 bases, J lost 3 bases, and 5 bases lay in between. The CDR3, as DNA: TGTGCCAGCAGTCCCCACTACGAGCAGTACTTC. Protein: CASSPHYEQYF. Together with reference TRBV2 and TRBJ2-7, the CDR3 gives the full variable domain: EPEVTQTPSHQVTQMGQEVILRCVPISNHLYFYWYRQILGQKVEFLVSFYNNEISEKSEIFDDQFSVERPDGSNFTLKIRSTKLEDSAMYFCASSPHYEQYFGPGTRLTVT.

DNA of the CDR3: TGTGCCAGCAGTGAATGGGGCCAAACCTACGAGCAGTACTTC. Amino acid sequence: CASSEWGQTYEQYF. This chain connects TRBV25-1 to TRBJ2-7; tentatively, D is TRBD1 (5 bases). This CDR3 has 14 residues. Germline CDR1 and CDR2: MGHDK and SYGVNS. The ends were cut back, 1 base at V and 2 bases at J, with 9 bases in the middle.

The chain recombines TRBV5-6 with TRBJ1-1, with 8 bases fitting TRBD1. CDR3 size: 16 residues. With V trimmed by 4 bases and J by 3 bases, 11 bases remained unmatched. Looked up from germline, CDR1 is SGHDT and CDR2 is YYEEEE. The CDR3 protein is CASSPMTGDSYTEAFF. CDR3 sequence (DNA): TGTGCCAGCAGCCCAATGACAGGGGATAGTTACACTGAAGCTTTCTTT. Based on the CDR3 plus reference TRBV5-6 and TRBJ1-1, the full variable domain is DAGVTQSPTHLIKTRGQQVTLRCSPKSGHDTVSWYQQALGQGPQFIFQYYEEEERQRGNFPDRFSGHQFPNYSSELNVNALLLGDSALYLCASSPMTGDSYTEAFFGQGTRLTVV.

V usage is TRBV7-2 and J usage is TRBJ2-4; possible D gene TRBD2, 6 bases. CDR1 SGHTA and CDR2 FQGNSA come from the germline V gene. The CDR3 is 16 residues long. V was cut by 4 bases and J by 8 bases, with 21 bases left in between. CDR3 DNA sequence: TGTGCCAGCAGCTGGGGGGAGCTAGCTGGTGTGGACATTCAGTACTTC. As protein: CASSWGELAGVDIQYF.

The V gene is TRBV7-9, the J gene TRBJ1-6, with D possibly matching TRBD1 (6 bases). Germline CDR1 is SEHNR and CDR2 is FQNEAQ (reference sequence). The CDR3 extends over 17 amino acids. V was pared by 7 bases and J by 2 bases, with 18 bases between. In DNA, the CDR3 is TGTGCCAGCACCCCTGAGAGTGAGGGGGCCTATAATTCACCCCTCCACTTT. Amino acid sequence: CASTPESEGAYNSPLHF.

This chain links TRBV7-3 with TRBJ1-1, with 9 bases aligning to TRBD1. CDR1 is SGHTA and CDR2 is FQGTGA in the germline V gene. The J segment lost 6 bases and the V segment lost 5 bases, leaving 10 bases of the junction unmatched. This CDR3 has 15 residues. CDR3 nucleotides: TGTGCCAGCAGCCCGACAGGGGGTAAGGGGTCTGAAGCTTTCTTT. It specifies CASSPTGGKGSEAFF.

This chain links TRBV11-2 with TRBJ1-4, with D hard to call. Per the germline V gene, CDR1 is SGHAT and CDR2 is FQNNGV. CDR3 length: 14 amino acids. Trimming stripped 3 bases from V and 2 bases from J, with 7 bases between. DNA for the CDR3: TGTGCCAGCAGCTTTTCGAGGACTAATGAAAAACTGTTTTTT. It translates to CASSFSRTNEKLFF.

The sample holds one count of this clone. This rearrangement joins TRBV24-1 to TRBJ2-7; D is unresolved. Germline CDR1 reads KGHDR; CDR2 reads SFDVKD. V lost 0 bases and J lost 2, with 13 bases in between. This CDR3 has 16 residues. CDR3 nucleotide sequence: TGTGCCACCAGTGATTTGCTCGAGAAACCCACCTACGAGCAGTACTTC. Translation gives CATSDLLEKPTYEQYF.

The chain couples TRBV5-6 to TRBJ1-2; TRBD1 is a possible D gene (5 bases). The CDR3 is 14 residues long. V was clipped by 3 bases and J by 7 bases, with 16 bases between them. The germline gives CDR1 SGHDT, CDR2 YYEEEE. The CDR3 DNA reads TGTGCCAGCAGCTCCTATTCGCAGGGTTCTGGCTACACCTTC. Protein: CASSSYSQGSGYTF.